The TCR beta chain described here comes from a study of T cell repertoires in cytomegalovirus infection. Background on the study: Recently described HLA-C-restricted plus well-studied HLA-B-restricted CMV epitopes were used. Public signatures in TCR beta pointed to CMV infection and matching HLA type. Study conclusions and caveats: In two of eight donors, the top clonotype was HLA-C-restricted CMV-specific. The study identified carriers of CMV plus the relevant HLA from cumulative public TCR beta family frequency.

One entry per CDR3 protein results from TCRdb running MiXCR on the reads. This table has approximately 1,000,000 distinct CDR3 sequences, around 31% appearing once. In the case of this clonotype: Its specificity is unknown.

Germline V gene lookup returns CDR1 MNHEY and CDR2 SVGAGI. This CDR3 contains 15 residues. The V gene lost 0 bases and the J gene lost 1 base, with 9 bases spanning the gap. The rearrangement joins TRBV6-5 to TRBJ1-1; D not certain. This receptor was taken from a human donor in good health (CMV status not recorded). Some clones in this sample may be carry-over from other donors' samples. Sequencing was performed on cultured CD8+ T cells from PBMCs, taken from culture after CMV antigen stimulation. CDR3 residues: CASSYSPYQNTEAFF. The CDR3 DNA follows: TGTGCCAGCAGTTACTCGCCGTACCAGAACACTGAAGCTTTCTTT.